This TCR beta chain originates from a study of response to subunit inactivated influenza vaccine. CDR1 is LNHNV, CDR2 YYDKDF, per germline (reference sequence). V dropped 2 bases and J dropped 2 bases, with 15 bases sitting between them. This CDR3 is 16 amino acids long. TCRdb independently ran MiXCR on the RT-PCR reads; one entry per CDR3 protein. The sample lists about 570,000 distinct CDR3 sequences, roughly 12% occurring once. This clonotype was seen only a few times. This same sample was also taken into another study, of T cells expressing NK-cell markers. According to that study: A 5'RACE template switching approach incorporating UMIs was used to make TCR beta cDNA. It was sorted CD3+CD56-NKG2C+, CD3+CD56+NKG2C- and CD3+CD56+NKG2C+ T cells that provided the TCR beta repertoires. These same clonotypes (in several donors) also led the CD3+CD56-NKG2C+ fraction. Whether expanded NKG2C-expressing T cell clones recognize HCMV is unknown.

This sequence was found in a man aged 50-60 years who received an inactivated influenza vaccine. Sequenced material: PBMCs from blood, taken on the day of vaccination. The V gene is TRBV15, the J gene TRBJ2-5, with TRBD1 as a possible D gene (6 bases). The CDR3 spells CATSRTRQELQETQYF. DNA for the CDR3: TGTGCCACCAGCAGAACAAGACAGGAGCTTCAAGAGACCCAGTACTTC.